The present T cell receptor beta chain was sequenced within a study of regulatory T cells in long-lasting Graves disease. To make TCR beta libraries, researchers used iRepertoire HTBI primers and Arm-PCR of CDR3 regions. Each CDR3 protein gets one entry after TCRdb re-called the multiplex PCR reads with MiXCR. The data show about 440,000 distinct CDR3 sequences, with more than 12% seen just once and approximately 15% held by the top ten. Time point specified: newly diagnosed GD, antithyroid drugs for less than 3 months. PBMC RNA was the source of the TCR library. American Thyroid Association guidelines were used to diagnose Graves' disease. Study results and caveats: It was in persistent disease that TRBV28, TRBJ1-2 and TRBJ2-5 were favored. Thyroid tissue went unexamined; only peripheral blood was analyzed.

This clonotype was recorded many times. The antigen is unknown. Germline V lookup: CDR1 SEHNR, CDR2 FQNEAQ (reference sequence). Trimming stripped 5 bases from V and 2 bases from J, with 7 bases between. The CDR3 sequence is 12 residues long. The data were also submitted as part of a second study, on T cells in Graves' hyperthyroidism and ophthalmopathy.

The chain couples TRBV7-9 to TRBJ2-7; D uncertain. This sequence was found in a woman in her twenties or thirties with Graves disease. Sequencing used peripheral blood mononuclear cells (PBMCs), obtained at new diagnosis, from a patient treated with antithyroid drugs. The CDR3 nucleotides read TGTGCCAGCAGCCGTACAGCCTACGAGCAGTACTTC. Encoded protein: CASSRTAYEQYF.